Listed here are 17 T cell receptor beta chains from one sample, sequenced in a study of blood T cell repertoires in COVID-19. The repertoire was sequenced with immunoSEQ multiplex PCR; TCRdb's copy has only in-frame clones and lacks some. The table has about 74,000 clones, about 80% seen once; the top ten hold approximately 12%. Sequences were obtained from peripheral blood. These receptors were collected from a human donor in a cohort sampled during active COVID-19.

The chain is built from TRBV28 and TRBJ1-6; 9 bases fit TRBD1. Germline-derived CDR1 and CDR2 are MDHEN and SYDVKM. V lost 8 bases and J lost 7; bases outside the gene matches: 9. The CDR3 is 15 residues long. Written as DNA, the CDR3 is TGTGCCAGCGCAAGGACAGGGGAGAGGAATTCACCCCTCCACTTT. Encoded protein: CASARTGERNSPLHF.

This clone was counted only a few times. The rearrangement joins TRBV6-5 to TRBJ1-2, with unresolved D. Germline V lookup: CDR1 MNHEY, CDR2 SVGAGI. This CDR3 has 15 amino acids. V was trimmed by 5 bases and J by 8 bases, leaving 21 bases between them. CDR3 protein: CASSIPRRGRGGYTF. The CDR3 DNA is TGTGCCAGCAGTATACCTCGGCGGGGTCGTGGGGGCTACACCTTC.

The sample holds a few counts of this clone. The chain carries TRBV9 and TRBJ1-1, with D hard to call. The CDR3 length is 15 residues. The germline V gene has CDR1 SGDLS and CDR2 YYNGEE. The V gene lost 1 base and the J gene lost 5 bases, with 15 bases spanning the gap. Written as DNA, the CDR3 is TGTGCCAGCAGCGTATCGACTGGCCCGGGGACTGAAGCTTTCTTT. Translating it yields CASSVSTGPGTEAFF.

The J gene is TRBJ2-2, the V gene TRBV3-1 (or the pseudogene TRBV3-2); D is unresolved. In germline, CDR1 is LGHDT, CDR2 YNNKEL (reference sequence). V was cut by 3 bases and J by 4 bases, with 3 bases left in between. The CDR3 totals 12 residues. Written as DNA, the CDR3 is TGTGCCAGCAGCCAGAGCACCGGGGAGCTGTTTTTT. Translating it yields CASSQSTGELFF.

This clone occurred once. The chain carries TRBV2 and TRBJ2-1, with 8 bases that match TRBD2. This CDR3 comprises 12 residues. Germline loops: CDR1 SNHLY, CDR2 FYNNEI. Trimming at V came to 7 bases and at J to 8 bases, leaving 4 bases not matched to a gene. The CDR3 is CASKDSGDEQFF. Here the CDR3 DNA reads TGTGCCAGCAAGGATAGCGGGGATGAGCAGTTCTTC.

This clone was seen just once. The gene calls are TRBV3-1 (or the pseudogene TRBV3-2) and TRBJ1-2; D not certain. Germline loops: CDR1 LGHDT, CDR2 YNNKEL (reference sequence). The CDR3 extends over 15 amino acids. V was clipped by 7 bases and J by 2 bases, with 17 bases between them. The CDR3 DNA is TGTGCCAGCACCCTCCAGGCTGCGTCAAACTATGGCTACACCTTC. Translating gives CASTLQAASNYGYTF.

The V and J genes are TRBV18 and TRBJ1-4; D call uncertain. The CDR3 contains 15 residues. The germline gives CDR1 KGHSH, CDR2 LQKENI. Trimming removed 2 bases at V and 0 bases at J, with 7 bases between. The CDR3 protein is CASSPSQTTNEKLFF. CDR3 coding DNA: TGTGCCAGCTCACCATCTCAGACAACTAATGAAAAACTGTTTTTT. The whole variable domain, filled in from reference TRBV18 and TRBJ1-4, reads NAGVMQNPRHLVRRRGQEARLRCSPMKGHSHVYWYRQLPEEGLKFMVYLQKENIIDESGMPKERFSAEFPKEGPSILRIQQVVRGDSAAYFCASSPSQTTNEKLFFGSGTQLSVL.

The J gene is TRBJ2-1, the V gene TRBV19; D is possibly TRBD1 (5 bases). V dropped 4 bases and J dropped 0 bases, with 13 bases sitting between them. Germline CDR1 is LNHDA and CDR2 is SQIVND (reference sequence). The CDR3 consists of 16 residues. Written as DNA, the CDR3 is TGTGCCAGTAGTAGACGACAGACCTACTCCTACAATGAGCAGTTCTTC. This translates into CASSRRQTYSYNEQFF.

This sequence joins TRBV6-6 and TRBJ1-1; 9 nucleotides align to TRBD1. V lost 4 bases and J lost 10; bases outside the gene matches: 4. The CDR3 sequence is 12 residues long. The germline V gene encodes CDR1 MNHNY and CDR2 SVGAGI (reference sequence). DNA for the CDR3: TGTGCCAGCAGTTCCGACAGGGGGGCAGCTTTCTTT. Encoded protein: CASSSDRGAAFF.

The rearrangement links TRBV28 to TRBJ1-2; the D gene is possibly TRBD1 (5 bases). The V end lost 5 bases, the J end lost 1 base, and 14 bases lay between the germline ends. The CDR3 runs 15 residues. Germline V gene data show CDR1 as MDHEN and CDR2 as SYDVKM. The DNA of the CDR3 is TGTGCCAGCAGTCCACACCAGGGTGGTAACTATGGCTACACCTTC. Amino acids: CASSPHQGGNYGYTF.

The V call is TRBV5-6, the J call TRBJ1-3; D uncertain. The CDR3 totals 15 residues. Trimming stripped 0 bases from V and 0 bases from J, with 7 bases between. The germline CDR1 and CDR2 sequences are SGHDT and YYEEEE. The CDR3 nucleotides are TGTGCCAGCAGCTTGGCCGACATCTCTGGAAACACCATATATTTT. Translating it yields CASSLADISGNTIYF.

The chain links TRBV7-2 to TRBJ2-3; D possibly corresponds to TRBD2 (7 bases). CDR3 length: 13 residues. In germline, CDR1 is SGHTA, CDR2 FQGNSA. V was cut by 8 bases and J by 4 bases, with 13 bases left in between. The CDR3 nucleotides read TGTGCCAGCGCAAGGGGGGGCCCAGATACGCAGTATTTT. Residues: CASARGGPDTQYF.

The chain carries TRBV28 and TRBJ2-3, with a weak D call TRBD2 (6 bases). Germline CDR1 MDHEN, CDR2 SYDVKM. The CDR3 spans 11 residues. V gave up 7 bases and J gave up 7 bases, with 9 bases separating them. CDR3 sequence (DNA): TGTGCCAGCAATCGGGGGAATACGCAGTATTTT. Translation: CASNRGNTQYF.

The chain uses TRBV25-1 and TRBJ1-2, with 7 positions matching TRBD1. The J segment lost 3 bases and the V segment lost 6 bases, leaving 4 bases of the junction unmatched. Germline lookup yields CDR1 MGHDK and CDR2 SYGVNS. CDR3 length: 13 amino acids. CDR3 coding DNA: TGTGCCAGCAGGAGACAGGGTGACTATGGCTACACCTTC. Amino acid sequence: CASRRQGDYGYTF.

The chain's CDR3 is CASSFTIYEQYF. DNA of the CDR3: TGTGCCAGCAGCTTCACTATCTACGAGCAGTACTTC. V is TRBV7-2 and J is TRBJ2-7, with unresolved D. V lost 3 bases and J 3 bases, leaving 6 bases between the germline ends. CDR3 length: 12 amino acids. Germline V lookup: CDR1 SGHTA, CDR2 FQGNSA.

The chain has TRBV5-1 and TRBJ1-4, with 10 nucleotides matching TRBD1. The germline V gene has CDR1 SGHRS and CDR2 YFSETQ. V gave up 3 bases and J gave up 8 bases; unmatched junction bases: 4. The CDR3 consists of 14 residues. CDR3 in amino acids: CASSWGTGAEKLFF. The DNA for the CDR3 is TGCGCCAGCAGCTGGGGGACAGGGGCGGAAAAACTGTTTTTT.

The chain has TRBV28 and TRBJ1-1, with TRBD1 matching 8 bases. Unmatched junction bases numbered 5, after V lost 2 bases and J lost 6 bases. In germline, CDR1 is MDHEN, CDR2 SYDVKM. CDR3 length: 14 amino acids. The CDR3 DNA reads as TGTGCCAGCAGTTTAACAGGGGGAGCCGCTGAAGCTTTCTTT. Its protein is CASSLTGGAAEAFF. The full variable domain, its missing parts supplied by reference TRBV28 and TRBJ1-1, is DVKVTQSSRYLVKRTGEKVFLECVQDMDHENMFWYRQDPGLGLRLIYFSYDVKMKEKGDIPEGYSVSREKKERFSLILESASTNQTSMYLCASSLTGGAAEAFFGQGTRLTVV.